The 28 T cell receptor beta chains reported below all come from one sample, sequenced in a study of T cell responses to AZD1222 COVID-19 vaccine. Sequencing was performed with immunoSEQ multiplex PCR; in TCRdb, only in-frame clones are kept and a portion is missing. The sample includes roughly 150,000 clones, 90% of them seen just once. This sample comprised peripheral blood, obtained 28 days after the second AZD1222 dose. These receptor sequences come from an adult who received the AZD1222 COVID-19 vaccine.

Here the CDR3 DNA reads TGTGCCAGCAGGTCGGACAGAGTCTATGGCTACACCTTC. Encoded protein: CASRSDRVYGYTF. The chain is built from TRBV12-3 or TRBV12-4 and TRBJ1-2, with a weak D call TRBD1 (6 bases). V was trimmed by 6 bases and J by 4 bases, leaving 12 bases between them. The CDR3 contains 13 residues.

This chain connects TRBV28 to TRBJ1-5; no clear D gene. V was shortened by 9 bases and J by 6 bases, with 12 bases between the two germline ends. The CDR3 is made up of 12 amino acids. The germline gives CDR1 MDHEN, CDR2 SYDVKM. The CDR3 DNA is TGTGCCAGTAGTGAGTGGGGTCAGCCCCAGCATTTT. Translated: CASSEWGQPQHF.

The V call is TRBV5-1, the J call TRBJ1-1; possible D gene TRBD1, 5 bases. The V gene's germline CDR1 is SGHRS and CDR2 YFSETQ. The CDR3 runs to 13 residues. Deletions cut 0 bases from V and 7 bases from J, with 10 bases between. CDR3 coding DNA: TGCGCCAGCAGCTTGGGGTTGAGGGGTGAAGCTTTCTTT. The encoded protein is CASSLGLRGEAFF. The full variable domain, in which reference TRBV5-1 and TRBJ1-1 provide the parts outside the CDR3, is KAGVTQTPRYLIKTRGQQVTLSCSPISGHRSVSWYQQTPGQGLQFLFEYFSETQRNKGNFPGRFSGRQFSNSRSEMNVSTLELGDSALYLCASSLGLRGEAFFGQGTRLTVV.

The chain couples TRBV28 to TRBJ2-7; 7 bases map to TRBD2. CDR3 length equals 12 residues. The V gene's germline CDR1 is MDHEN and CDR2 SYDVKM. CDR3 protein: CGTSNSHYEQYF. Here the CDR3 DNA reads TGTGGGACTAGTAACAGTCACTACGAGCAGTACTTC. Together with reference TRBV28 and TRBJ2-7, the CDR3 gives the full variable domain: DVKVTQSSRYLVKRTGEKVFLECVQDMDHENMFWYRQDPGLGLRLIYFSYDVKMKEKGDIPEGYSVSREKKERFSLILESASTNQTSMYLCGTSNSHYEQYFGPGTRLTVT.

This rearrangement joins TRBV30 to TRBJ2-2; D is ambiguous. The CDR3 is 13 residues long. Germline CDR1 is GTSNPN and CDR2 is SVGIG (reference sequence). The V end was cut by 0 bases, the J end by 4 bases, with 6 bases between. The DNA for the CDR3 is TGTGCCTGGAGTGTACTCTCCACCGGGGAGCTGTTTTTT. Translation: CAWSVLSTGELFF.

V gene TRBV7-9 combines with J gene TRBJ1-2; the D gene is possibly TRBD1 (5 bases). Germline V gives CDR1 SEHNR, CDR2 FQNEAQ (reference sequence). Trimming left V 5 bases short and J 11 bases short, with 24 bases between. The CDR3 extends over 15 amino acids. The DNA for the CDR3 is TGTGCCAGCAGCCCCGGGGGGGGGAGTCTTAGATGGTACACCTTC. This gives the protein CASSPGGGSLRWYTF.

The chain combines TRBV2 with TRBJ1-6; the match to TRBD1 covers 7 bases. The V and J ends lost 1 base and 7 bases, in that order; junction bases with no gene match: 4. Germline CDR1 and CDR2: SNHLY and FYNNEI. CDR3 length: 15 residues. Here the CDR3 DNA reads TGTGCCAGCAGTGAAGTGAGGGGGCCGAATTCACCCCTCCACTTT. Translating it yields CASSEVRGPNSPLHF.

The chain couples TRBV28 to TRBJ2-5; the D gene is possibly TRBD2 (6 bases). Trimming left V 1 base short and J 5 bases short, with 23 bases between. The germline V gene has CDR1 MDHEN and CDR2 SYDVKM. This CDR3 region has 18 residues. The CDR3 DNA reads as TGTGCCAGCAGTTTATCCCTGATAGGGGCCTCTGGGGGGGAGACCCAGTACTTC. It is translated as CASSLSLIGASGGETQYF.

Points on this clone: The junction shows a germline mismatch at one end, possibly a read error. V usage is TRBV24-1 and J usage is TRBJ1-2; D may be TRBD1 (6 bases). Per germline, CDR1 KGHDR and CDR2 SFDVKD. The CDR3 spans 12 residues. This CDR3 reads CAGRGGGYGYTF. The CDR3 nucleotides are TGCGCTGGCAGGGGAGGCGGCTATGGCTACACCTTC.

This clone was counted once. Other nucleotide sequences from this sample produce the same CDR3. The chain combines TRBV9 with TRBJ1-1; no definite D call. Trimming took 2 bases from V and 1 from J, leaving 6 bases between them. The germline CDR1 and CDR2 sequences are SGDLS and YYNGEE. The CDR3 length is 13 residues. The CDR3 coding sequence is TGTGCCAGCAGCGTTGCGGGGAACACTGAAGCTTTCTTT. Its protein product is CASSVAGNTEAFF.

The rearrangement links TRBV20-1 to TRBJ1-4; no definite D call. CDR1 and CDR2 from the germline V gene are DFQATT and SNEGSKA (reference sequence). The V end was cut by 6 bases, the J end by 7 bases, with 9 bases between. The CDR3 has 11 residues. CDR3 in amino acids: CSAPLGEKLFF. The CDR3, as DNA: TGCAGTGCCCCCTTGGGTGAAAAACTGTTTTTT.

This chain links TRBV29-1 with TRBJ1-2; D not certain. With 3 bases removed from V and 1 base from J, the gap between germline ends came to 3 bases. The CDR3 length is 11 residues. Germline-derived CDR1 and CDR2 are SQVTM and ANQGSEA. CDR3 region: CSVDNNYGYTF. The CDR3 DNA sequence: TGCAGCGTTGACAATAACTATGGCTACACCTTC.

The rearrangement links TRBV2 to TRBJ2-3; 7 bases are shared with TRBD1. The CDR3 loop spans 14 amino acids. J gave up 4 bases and V 10 bases, and 11 bases lay outside the gene matches. Looked up from germline, CDR1 is SNHLY and CDR2 is FYNNEI. DNA for the CDR3: TGTGCCACCGCCCTCGAGGGGGCGGCAGATACGCAGTATTTT. Amino acid sequence: CATALEGAADTQYF.

The V and J genes are TRBV18 and TRBJ2-3; the match to TRBD2 covers 9 bases. The CDR3 totals 15 residues. From germline, CDR1 is KGHSH and CDR2 LQKENI. J was trimmed by 4 bases and V by 2 bases; bases with no gene match: 4. CDR3 nucleotides: TGTGCCAGCTCACCAGCGGGAGGGCCATCAGATACGCAGTATTTT. Translated: CASSPAGGPSDTQYF.

This rearrangement joins TRBV5-4 to TRBJ2-1; 8 bases match TRBD2. The germline V gene has CDR1 SGHNT and CDR2 YYREEE (reference sequence). This CDR3 has 13 residues. V shed 3 bases and J 10 bases; nucleotides not matched to a gene: 6. The CDR3 sequence is CASSSSRLAEQFF. CDR3 DNA: TGTGCCAGCAGCTCTTCCAGACTAGCGGAGCAGTTCTTC.

This clone was picked up one time. This chain joins TRBV7-9 and TRBJ1-1; TRBD1 is a possible D gene (6 bases). The V and J ends lost 3 bases and 1 base respectively, with 12 bases between them. The CDR3 sequence is 15 residues long. Germline values: CDR1 SEHNR, CDR2 FQNEAQ (reference sequence). CDR3 nucleotide sequence: TGTGCCAGCAGCTTCCGGGACACCACGAACACTGAAGCTTTCTTT. As protein: CASSFRDTTNTEAFF.

Only one count was recorded for this clone. The CDR3 reads CASSRGGVAITPYNEQFF. DNA of the CDR3: TGTGCCAGCAGCCGCGGGGGAGTAGCTATCACACCCTACAATGAGCAGTTCTTC. The gene calls are TRBV9 and TRBJ2-1; TRBD2 matches at 7 bases. The CDR3 is 18 residues long. Trimming at V came to 4 bases and at J to 2 bases, leaving 15 bases not matched to a gene. Germline V lookup: CDR1 SGDLS, CDR2 YYNGEE.

This chain joins TRBV5-1 and TRBJ1-1; 8 nucleotides match TRBD1. There are 13 residues in the CDR3. After removal of 7 bases from V and 4 bases from J, the junction contained 6 bases not matched to a gene. Germline loops: CDR1 SGHRS, CDR2 YFSETQ. Here the CDR3 DNA reads TGCGCCAGCCGACGACAGGGGACCACTGAAGCTTTCTTT. It yields the protein CASRRQGTTEAFF. Full variable domain (rest looked up from reference TRBV5-1 and TRBJ1-1): KAGVTQTPRYLIKTRGQQVTLSCSPISGHRSVSWYQQTPGQGLQFLFEYFSETQRNKGNFPGRFSGRQFSNSRSEMNVSTLELGDSALYLCASRRQGTTEAFFGQGTRLTVV.

This chain uses TRBV5-6 with TRBJ2-5, with no clear D. V was trimmed by 5 bases and J by 2 bases, leaving 16 bases between them. Germline V gives CDR1 SGHDT, CDR2 YYEEEE. The CDR3 consists of 15 residues. The CDR3: CASRVAGDTQETQYF. CDR3 coding DNA: TGTGCCAGCAGGGTTGCCGGAGACACTCAAGAGACCCAGTACTTC.

The J gene is TRBJ2-5, the V gene TRBV12-3 or TRBV12-4; D gene unclear. V shed 3 bases and J shed 1 base, with 3 bases lying between them. This CDR3 is 12 amino acids long. The CDR3 sequence: CASSFSQETQYF. CDR3 coding DNA: TGTGCCAGCAGTTTTAGCCAAGAGACCCAGTACTTC.

The rearrangement uses TRBV2 and TRBJ2-3; tentative D call: TRBD1 (5 bases). The germline V gene has CDR1 SNHLY and CDR2 FYNNEI. The CDR3 covers 12 residues. V lost 4 bases, J lost 7 bases, and 9 bases lay in between. CDR3 nucleotide sequence: TGTGCCAGCAGTGCGGACACCTATACGCAGTATTTT. This sequence encodes CASSADTYTQYF.

This chain uses TRBV18 with TRBJ1-5, with D possibly being TRBD1 (6 bases). V lost 3 bases and J 5 bases, leaving 8 bases between the germline ends. Germline V lookup: CDR1 KGHSH, CDR2 LQKENI. This CDR3 region has 13 residues. The CDR3 loop is CASSPRTDQPQHF. CDR3 DNA sequence: TGTGCCAGCTCACCCCGGACAGATCAGCCCCAGCATTTT.

The chain is built from TRBV27 and TRBJ2-7, with a possible D match to TRBD1 (8 bases). The V end was cut by 5 bases, the J end by 7 bases, with 18 bases between. Germline values: CDR1 MNHEY, CDR2 SMNVEV (reference sequence). The CDR3 has 14 amino acids. DNA for the CDR3: TGTGCCAGCAGTCGCCGGACAGGGAGGGGAGAGCAGTACTTC. It encodes CASSRRTGRGEQYF.

The rearrangement uses TRBV6-5 and TRBJ1-5; 9 positions agree with TRBD1. This CDR3 spans 14 amino acids. Unmatched junction bases numbered 4, after V lost 6 bases and J lost 4 bases. Germline lookup yields CDR1 MNHEY and CDR2 SVGAGI. As DNA, the CDR3 is TGTGCCAGCAGACCAGACAGGGGGAATCAGCCCCAGCATTTT. This gives the protein CASRPDRGNQPQHF.

The chain couples TRBV25-1 to TRBJ2-2, with a tentative D call TRBD2 (6 bases). V shed 2 bases and J shed 4 bases, with 11 bases lying between them. Looked up from germline, CDR1 is MGHDK and CDR2 is SYGVNS. This CDR3 comprises 15 residues. The CDR3 coding sequence is TGTGCCAGCAGTGAAGTCGGGGGAGGCACCGGGGAGCTGTTTTTT. Its translation is CASSEVGGGTGELFF.

The chain couples TRBV5-5 to TRBJ1-4; D not resolved. Germline values: CDR1 SGHKS, CDR2 YYEKEE (reference sequence). V lost 6 bases, J lost 3 bases, and 12 bases lay in between. There are 14 residues in the CDR3. The CDR3 sequence: CASTLQASNEKLFF. CDR3 bases: TGTGCCAGCACCCTGCAGGCCTCTAATGAAAAACTGTTTTTT. Looking up the rest from reference TRBV5-5 and TRBJ1-4 gives the full variable domain: DAGVTQSPTHLIKTRGQQVTLRCSPISGHKSVSWYQQVLGQGPQFIFQYYEKEERGRGNFPDRFSARQFPNYSSELNVNALLLGDSALYLCASTLQASNEKLFFGSGTQLSVL.

The chain combines TRBV30 with TRBJ1-5, with TRBD1 matching 9 bases. V was pared by 2 bases and J by 10 bases, with 9 bases of the junction left unmatched. The CDR3 is 14 residues long. Germline V gene lookup returns CDR1 GTSNPN and CDR2 SVGIG (reference sequence). The chain's CDR3 is CAWSLSQGALPQHF. CDR3 DNA sequence: TGTGCCTGGAGTTTATCACAGGGGGCCTTACCCCAGCATTTT.

The J gene is TRBJ2-5, the V gene TRBV6-2 or TRBV6-3; D gene uncertain. Trimming left V 4 bases short and J 2 bases short, with 14 bases between. Germline CDR1 and CDR2: MNHEY and SVGEGT. The CDR3 runs 15 residues. The CDR3 DNA reads as TGTGCCAGCAGTTGGCGGACCAGCATGCAAGAGACCCAGTACTTC. This sequence encodes CASSWRTSMQETQYF.